The source of this T cell receptor beta chain is a study of blood T cells in healthy people across ages. The CDR3 runs to 15 residues. V lost 6 bases and J lost 3, with 17 bases in between. This clonotype was counted only a few times. The donors, all healthy, were Caucasians living in Russia, aged roughly 6 to 100. Together with a sample-barcoded 5' primer, a J-beta primer mix was included in a second PCR lasting about 7 to 11 cycles. TCRdb re-called the 5' RACE reads with MiXCR, one entry per CDR3 protein. The repertoire holds approximately 580,000 distinct CDR3 sequences, with 24% as singletons. These data are also associated with another study on T cells of mothers and their children. Per that paper: For each mother, over 10 million TCR beta CDR3 reads were obtained, and for each child, roughly 2.8 million.

V is TRBV12-3 or TRBV12-4 and J is TRBJ1-1, with D uncertain. The receptor was isolated from a boy aged 5-17 years in good health. Sequencing was done on a sample of blood. CDR3 sequence: CASSPPWNGDTEAFF. In DNA, the CDR3 is TGTGCCAGCAGCCCACCGTGGAACGGGGACACTGAAGCTTTCTTT.